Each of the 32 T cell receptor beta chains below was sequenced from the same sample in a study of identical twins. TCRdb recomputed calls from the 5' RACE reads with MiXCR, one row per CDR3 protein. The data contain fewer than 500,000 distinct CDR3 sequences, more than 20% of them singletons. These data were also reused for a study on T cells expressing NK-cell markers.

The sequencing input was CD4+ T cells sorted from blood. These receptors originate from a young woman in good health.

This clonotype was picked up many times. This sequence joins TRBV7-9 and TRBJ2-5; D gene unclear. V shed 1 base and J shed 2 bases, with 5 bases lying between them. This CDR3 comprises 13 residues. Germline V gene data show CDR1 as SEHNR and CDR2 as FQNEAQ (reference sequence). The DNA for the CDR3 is TGTGCCAGCAGCTTAGGTATTCAAGAGACCCAGTACTTC. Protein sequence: CASSLGIQETQYF.

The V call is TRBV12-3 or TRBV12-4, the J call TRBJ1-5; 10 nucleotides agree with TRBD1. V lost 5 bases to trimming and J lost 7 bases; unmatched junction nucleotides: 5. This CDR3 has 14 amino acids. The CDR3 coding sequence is TGTGCCAGCAGTCGACAGGGGGCGGTACAGCCCCAGCATTTT. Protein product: CASSRQGAVQPQHF.

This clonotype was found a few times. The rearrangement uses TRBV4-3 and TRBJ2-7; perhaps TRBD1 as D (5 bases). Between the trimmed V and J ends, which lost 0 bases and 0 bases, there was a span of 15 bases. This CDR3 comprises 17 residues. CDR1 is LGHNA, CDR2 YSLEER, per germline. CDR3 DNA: TGCGCCAGCAGCCAAGATTTGACAGCCCGAAGCTCCTACGAGCAGTACTTC. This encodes CASSQDLTARSSYEQYF.

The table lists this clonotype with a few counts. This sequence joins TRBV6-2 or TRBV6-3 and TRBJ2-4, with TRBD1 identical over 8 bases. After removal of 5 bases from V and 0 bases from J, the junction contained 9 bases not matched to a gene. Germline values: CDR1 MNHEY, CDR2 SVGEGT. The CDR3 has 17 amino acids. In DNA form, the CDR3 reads TGTGCCAGCAGTCTCCCTCTGACAGGGGTAGCCAAAAACATTCAGTACTTC. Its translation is CASSLPLTGVAKNIQYF.

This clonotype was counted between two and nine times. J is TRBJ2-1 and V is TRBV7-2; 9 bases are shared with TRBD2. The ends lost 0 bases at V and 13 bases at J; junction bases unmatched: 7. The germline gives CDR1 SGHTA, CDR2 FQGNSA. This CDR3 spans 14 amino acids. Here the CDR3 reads CASSLAPIAGDQFF. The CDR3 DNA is TGTGCCAGCAGCTTAGCCCCAATAGCGGGAGATCAGTTCTTC.

The DNA of the CDR3 is TGCGCCAGCAGCTTAGGTCAGGGCGATCGTCGGGGAGAGACCCAGTACTTC. This gives the protein CASSLGQGDRRGETQYF. V usage is TRBV5-1 and J usage is TRBJ2-5; D may match TRBD1 or TRBD2 (5 bases each). The CDR3 spans 17 residues. Per germline, CDR1 SGHRS and CDR2 YFSETQ. V shed 2 bases and J shed 4 bases, with 21 bases lying between them.

The CDR3 coding sequence is TGCAGCGCCGCACAGGGGATGGATACTGAAGCTTTCTTT. This encodes CSAAQGMDTEAFF. J is TRBJ1-1 and V is TRBV29-1; the match to TRBD1 covers 7 bases. CDR1 is SQVTM, CDR2 ANQGSEA, per germline. J was trimmed by 5 bases and V by 7 bases; bases with no gene match: 10. The CDR3 totals 13 residues.

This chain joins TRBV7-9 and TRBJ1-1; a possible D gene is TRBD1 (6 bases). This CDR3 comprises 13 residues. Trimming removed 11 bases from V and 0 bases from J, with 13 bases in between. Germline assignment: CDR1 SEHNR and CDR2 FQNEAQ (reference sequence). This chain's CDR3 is CAAGGALNTEAFF. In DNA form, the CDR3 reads TGTGCCGCCGGGGGGGCTCTGAACACTGAAGCTTTCTTT.

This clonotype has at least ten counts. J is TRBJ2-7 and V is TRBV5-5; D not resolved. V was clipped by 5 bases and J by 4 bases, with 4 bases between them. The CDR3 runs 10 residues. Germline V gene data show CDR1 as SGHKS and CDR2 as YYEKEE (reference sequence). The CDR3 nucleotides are TGTGCCAGCAGTGGGTACGAGCAGTACTTC. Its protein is CASSGYEQYF.

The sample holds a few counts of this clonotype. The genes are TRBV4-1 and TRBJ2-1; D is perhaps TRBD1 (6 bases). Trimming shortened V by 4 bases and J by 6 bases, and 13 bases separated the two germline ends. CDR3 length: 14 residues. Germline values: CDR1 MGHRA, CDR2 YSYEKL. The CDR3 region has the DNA TGCGCCAGCAGCCGGGACACCAAGCTCAATGAGCAGTTCTTC. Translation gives CASSRDTKLNEQFF.

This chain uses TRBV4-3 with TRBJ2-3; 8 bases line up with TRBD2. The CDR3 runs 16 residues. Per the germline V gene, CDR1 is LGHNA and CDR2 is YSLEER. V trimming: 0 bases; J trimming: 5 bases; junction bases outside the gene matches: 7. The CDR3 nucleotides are TGCGCCAGCAGCCAAGACCCTCCGACTAGCGTAGATACGCAGTATTTT. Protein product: CASSQDPPTSVDTQYF.

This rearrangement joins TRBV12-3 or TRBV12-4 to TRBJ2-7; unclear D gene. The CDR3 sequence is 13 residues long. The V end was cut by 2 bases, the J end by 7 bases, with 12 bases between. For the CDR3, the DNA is TGTGCCAGCAGTTTAATTCTCTCTCGGGAGCAGTACTTC. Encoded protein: CASSLILSREQYF.

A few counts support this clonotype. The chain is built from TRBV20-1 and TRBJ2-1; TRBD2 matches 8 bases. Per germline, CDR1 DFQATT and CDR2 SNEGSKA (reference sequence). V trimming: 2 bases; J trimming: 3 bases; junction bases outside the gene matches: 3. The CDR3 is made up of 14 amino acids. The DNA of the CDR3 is TGCAGTGCTAGAAGGCTAGCGGGCTACAATGAGCAGTTCTTC. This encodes CSARRLAGYNEQFF.

The CDR3 protein is CASSYRGGLANNEQFF. The CDR3 DNA reads TGTGCCAGCAGTTACCGTGGGGGGCTCGCTAACAATGAGCAGTTCTTC. The chain couples TRBV6-5 to TRBJ2-1; either TRBD1 or TRBD2 may fit D (6 bases each). Trimming removed 2 bases from V and 5 bases from J, with 16 bases in between. Germline V CDR1 and CDR2: MNHEY, SVGAGI. CDR3 length: 16 residues.

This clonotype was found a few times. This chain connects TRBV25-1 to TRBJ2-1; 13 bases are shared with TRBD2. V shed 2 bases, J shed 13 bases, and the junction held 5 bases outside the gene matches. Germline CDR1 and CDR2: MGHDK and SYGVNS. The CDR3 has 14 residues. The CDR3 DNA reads TGTGCCAGCAGTGAACCGGGACTAGCGGGACACCAGTTCTTC. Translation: CASSEPGLAGHQFF.

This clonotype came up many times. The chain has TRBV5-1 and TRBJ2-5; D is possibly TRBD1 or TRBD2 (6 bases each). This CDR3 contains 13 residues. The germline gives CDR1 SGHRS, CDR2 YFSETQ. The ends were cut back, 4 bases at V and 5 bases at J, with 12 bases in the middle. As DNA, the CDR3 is TGCGCCAGCAGCCTCGGGGGCAGGGAGACCCAGTACTTC. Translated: CASSLGGRETQYF.

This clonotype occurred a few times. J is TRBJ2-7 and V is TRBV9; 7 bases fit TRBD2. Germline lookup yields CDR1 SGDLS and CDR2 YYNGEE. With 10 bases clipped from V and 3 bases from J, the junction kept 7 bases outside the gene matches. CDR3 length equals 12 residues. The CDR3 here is CAGLAENYEQYF. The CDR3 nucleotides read TGTGCCGGGCTAGCGGAAAACTACGAGCAGTACTTC.

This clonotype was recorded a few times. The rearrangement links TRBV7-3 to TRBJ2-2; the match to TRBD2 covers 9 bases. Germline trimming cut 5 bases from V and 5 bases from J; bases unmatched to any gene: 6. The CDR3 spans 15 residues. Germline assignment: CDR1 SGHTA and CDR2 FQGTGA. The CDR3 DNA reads TGTGCCAGCAGCCAAGCGGGGGGAGGTACCGGGGAGCTGTTTTTT. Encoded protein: CASSQAGGGTGELFF.

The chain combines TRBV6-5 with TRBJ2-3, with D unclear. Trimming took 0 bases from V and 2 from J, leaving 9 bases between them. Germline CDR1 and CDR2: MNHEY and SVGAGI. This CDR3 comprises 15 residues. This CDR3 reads CASSYSDPHTDTQYF. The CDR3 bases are TGTGCCAGCAGTTACTCGGATCCGCACACAGATACGCAGTATTTT.

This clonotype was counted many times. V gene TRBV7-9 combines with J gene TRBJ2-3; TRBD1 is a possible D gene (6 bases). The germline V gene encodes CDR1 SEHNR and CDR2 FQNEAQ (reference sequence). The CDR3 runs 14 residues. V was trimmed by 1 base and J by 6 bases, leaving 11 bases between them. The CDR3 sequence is CASSLDRTEDTQYF. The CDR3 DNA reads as TGTGCCAGCAGCTTAGATAGGACAGAGGATACGCAGTATTTT.

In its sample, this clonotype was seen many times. CDR3 coding DNA: TGCAGTGCTAGTCTTGGGACGGTTGGCTACACCTTC. As protein: CSASLGTVGYTF. The chain uses TRBV20-1 and TRBJ1-2; D perhaps matches TRBD1 (5 bases). Germline V CDR1 and CDR2: DFQATT, SNEGSKA (reference sequence). The CDR3 contains 12 residues. The ends were cut back, 3 bases at V and 7 bases at J, with 12 bases in the middle.

As DNA, the CDR3 is TGTGCCAGCAGTTTGGGGGAAGGGGGGGCCAAAAACATTCAGTACTTC. Encoded protein: CASSLGEGGAKNIQYF. This sequence joins TRBV12-3 or TRBV12-4 and TRBJ2-4; D possibly uses TRBD1 or TRBD2 (6 bases each). The CDR3 is made up of 16 amino acids. Trimming took off 3 bases at V and 1 base at J, with 13 bases between the two ends.

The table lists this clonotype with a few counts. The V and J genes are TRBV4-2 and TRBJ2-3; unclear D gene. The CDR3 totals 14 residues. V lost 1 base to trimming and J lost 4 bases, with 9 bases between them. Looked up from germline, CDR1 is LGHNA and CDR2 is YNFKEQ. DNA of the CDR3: TGTGCCAGCAGCCAAGGAACCTCGCCAGATACGCAGTATTTT. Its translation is CASSQGTSPDTQYF.

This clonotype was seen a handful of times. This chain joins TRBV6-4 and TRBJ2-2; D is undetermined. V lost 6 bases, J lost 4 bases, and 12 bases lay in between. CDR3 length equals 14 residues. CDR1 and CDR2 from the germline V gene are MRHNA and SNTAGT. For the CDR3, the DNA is TGTGCCAGCAGCTCCTCATGGGGCACCGGGGAGCTGTTTTTT. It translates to CASSSSWGTGELFF.

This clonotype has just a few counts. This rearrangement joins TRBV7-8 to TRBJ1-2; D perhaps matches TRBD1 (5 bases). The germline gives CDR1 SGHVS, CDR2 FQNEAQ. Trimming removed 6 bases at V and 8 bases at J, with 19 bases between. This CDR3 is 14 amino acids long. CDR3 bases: TGTGCCAGCAGATTAACCACAGGCGATGGGGGCTACACCTTC. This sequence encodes CASRLTTGDGGYTF.

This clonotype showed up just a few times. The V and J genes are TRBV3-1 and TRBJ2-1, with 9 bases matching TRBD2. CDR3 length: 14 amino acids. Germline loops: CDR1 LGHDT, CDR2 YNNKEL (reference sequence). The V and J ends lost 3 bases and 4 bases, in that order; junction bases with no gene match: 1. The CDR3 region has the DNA TGTGCCAGCAGCCATCTAGCGGGGTACAATGAGCAGTTCTTC. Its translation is CASSHLAGYNEQFF.

In DNA, the CDR3 is TGCGCCAGCACTCCCGGGGGCCAGGGTGAGACCCAGTACTTC. As protein: CASTPGGQGETQYF. The chain is built from TRBV5-1 and TRBJ2-5; either TRBD1 or TRBD2 may fit D (6 bases each). The CDR3 consists of 14 residues. Germline V lookup: CDR1 SGHRS, CDR2 YFSETQ. Trimming pared 6 bases from V and 5 bases from J, leaving 17 bases between.

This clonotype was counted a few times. The CDR3 DNA reads as TGCGCCAGCAGCCAAGATCGAGTCGGGAGTAGCACAGATACGCAGTATTTT. As protein: CASSQDRVGSSTDTQYF. The chain couples TRBV4-3 to TRBJ2-3; D is possibly TRBD2 (6 bases). The CDR3 sequence is 17 residues long. Trimming stripped 0 bases from V and 0 bases from J, with 13 bases between. Looked up from germline, CDR1 is LGHNA and CDR2 is YSLEER.

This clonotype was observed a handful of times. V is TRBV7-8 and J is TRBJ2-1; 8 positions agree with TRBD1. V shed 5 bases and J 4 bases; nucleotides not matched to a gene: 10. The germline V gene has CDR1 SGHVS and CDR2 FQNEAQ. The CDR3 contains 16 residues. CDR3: CASSPVPRGRYNEQFF. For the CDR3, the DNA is TGTGCCAGCAGCCCAGTGCCCAGGGGGCGATACAATGAGCAGTTCTTC.

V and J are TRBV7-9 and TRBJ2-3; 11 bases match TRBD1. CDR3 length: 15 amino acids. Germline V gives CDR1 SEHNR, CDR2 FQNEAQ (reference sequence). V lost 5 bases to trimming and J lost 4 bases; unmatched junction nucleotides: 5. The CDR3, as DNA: TGTGCCAGCAGCAACGGACAGGGGGCGGCAGATACGCAGTATTTT. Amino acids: CASSNGQGAADTQYF.

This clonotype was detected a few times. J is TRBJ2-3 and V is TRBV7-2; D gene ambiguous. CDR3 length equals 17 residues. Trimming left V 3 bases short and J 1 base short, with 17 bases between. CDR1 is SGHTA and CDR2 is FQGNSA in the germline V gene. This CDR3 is CASSFSSWGDGTDTQYF. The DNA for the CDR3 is TGTGCCAGCAGCTTCAGTAGCTGGGGTGATGGCACAGATACGCAGTATTTT.

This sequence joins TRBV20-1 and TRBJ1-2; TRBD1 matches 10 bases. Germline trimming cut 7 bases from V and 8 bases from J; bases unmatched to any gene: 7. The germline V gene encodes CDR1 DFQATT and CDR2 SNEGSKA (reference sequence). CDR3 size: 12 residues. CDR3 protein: CSGAGQGRGYTF. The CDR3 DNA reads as TGCAGTGGAGCGGGACAGGGGAGGGGCTACACCTTC.